Listed below are T cell receptor beta chains from one sample, sequenced in a study of blood T cell repertoires in COVID-19. Sequenced by immunoSEQ multiplex PCR; TCRdb stores in-frame clones only, minus some. Among tens of thousands of clones listed, about 91% were seen once. The sequenced sample was peripheral blood. The source is a woman between 50 and 59 years old with acute or convalescent COVID-19. Each CDR3 is given with its conserved first and last residue. The D gene is left open where the match is weak. Where a row states a size, it is once, few, many or the class of an expanded clone; other rows omit it.

size	D	V	J	DNA	CDR3
-	-	TRBV29-1	TRBJ1-1	TGCAGCGTCGCCGGCAGGGGCGACACTGAAGCTTTCTTT	CSVAGRGDTEAFF
-	-	TRBV10-3	TRBJ1-1	TGTGCCATCAGTGAGTCTATGGGCCCGACTGAAGCTTTCTTT	CAISESMGPTEAFF
-	-	TRBV21-1	TRBJ1-6	TGTGCCAGCTCCAGGGGTCCCGTATGCGAGTCACCCCTCCACTTT	CASSRGPVCESPLHF
once	-	TRBV5-6	TRBJ1-5	TGTGCCAGCAGCTTGTGGGCGTCCAGGGCGATCAATCAGCCCCAGCATTTT	CASSLWASRAINQPQHF
-	-	TRBV5-1	TRBJ1-1	TGCGCCAGCAGCTTCACAGGGCTCGCTGAAGCTTTCTTT	CASSFTGLAEAFF
once	-	TRBV28	TRBJ1-5	TGTGCCAGCAACCTCTCGGGGGGGGCTAATCAGCCCCAGCATTTT	CASNLSGGANQPQHF
-	-	TRBV7-3	TRBJ1-1	TGTGCCAGCAGCTTAAGGCCCGGATCGGGAGGCACTGAAGCTTTCTTT	CASSLRPGSGGTEAFF
once	TRBD1	TRBV19	TRBJ2-3	TGTGCCAGTAAAACAGGGGGCATGGATACGCAGTATTTT	CASKTGGMDTQYF
-	TRBD1	TRBV11-1	TRBJ1-2	TGTGCCAGCAGCTCCCAGGGGGCGCGCACCTATGGCTACACCTTC	CASSSQGARTYGYTF
-	TRBD1	TRBV3-1/TRBV3-2	TRBJ1-3	TGTGCCAGCAGCCAACGGGGACAGGGAAACACCATATATTTT	CASSQRGQGNTIYF
-	TRBD1	TRBV15	TRBJ2-7	TGTGCCACCAGCAGAGAGGGGACAGGCTACGAGCAGTACTTC	CATSREGTGYEQYF
-	-	TRBV19	TRBJ1-2	TGTGCCAGTACCATCAACGGGAACTATGGCTACACCTTC	CASTINGNYGYTF
-	TRBD1	TRBV18	TRBJ1-2	TGTGCCAGCTCACCGACCGGGACAGACAACTATGGCTACACCTTC	CASSPTGTDNYGYTF
-	TRBD2	TRBV2	TRBJ2-7	TGTGCCGGCGAAGCGGGTACTAGCGGGAAGACCTACGAGCAGTACTTC	CAGEAGTSGKTYEQYF
-	-	TRBV27	TRBJ2-1	TGTGCCAGCAGCTATGAGGGCCGGGGGAATGAGCAGTTCTTC	CASSYEGRGNEQFF
-	TRBD1	TRBV18	TRBJ2-7	TGTGCCAGCTCACCACCGGGACAGGTAACCTACGAGCAGTACTTC	CASSPPGQVTYEQYF